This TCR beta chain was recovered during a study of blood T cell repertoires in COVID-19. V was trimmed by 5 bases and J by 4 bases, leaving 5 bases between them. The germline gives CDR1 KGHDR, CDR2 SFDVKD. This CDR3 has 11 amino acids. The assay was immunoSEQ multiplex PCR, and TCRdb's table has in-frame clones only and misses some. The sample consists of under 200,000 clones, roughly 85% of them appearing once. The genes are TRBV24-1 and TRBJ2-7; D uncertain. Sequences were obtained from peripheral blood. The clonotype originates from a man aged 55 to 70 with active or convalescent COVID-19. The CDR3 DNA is TGTGCCACCAGTGGAGGATACGAGCAGTACTTC. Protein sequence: CATSGGYEQYF.